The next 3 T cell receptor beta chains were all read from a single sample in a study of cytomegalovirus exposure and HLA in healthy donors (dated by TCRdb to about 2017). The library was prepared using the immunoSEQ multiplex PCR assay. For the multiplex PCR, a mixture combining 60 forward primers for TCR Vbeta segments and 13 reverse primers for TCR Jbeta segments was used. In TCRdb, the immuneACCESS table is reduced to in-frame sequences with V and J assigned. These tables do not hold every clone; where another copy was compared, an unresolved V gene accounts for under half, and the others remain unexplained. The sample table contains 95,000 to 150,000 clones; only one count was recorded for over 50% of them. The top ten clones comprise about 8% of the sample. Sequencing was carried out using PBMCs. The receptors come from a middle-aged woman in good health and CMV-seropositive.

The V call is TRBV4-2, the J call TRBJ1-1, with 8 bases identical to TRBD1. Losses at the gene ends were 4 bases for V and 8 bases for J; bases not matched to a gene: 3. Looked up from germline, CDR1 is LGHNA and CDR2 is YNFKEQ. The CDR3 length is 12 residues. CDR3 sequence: CASSLWDREAFF. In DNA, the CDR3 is TGTGCCAGCAGCCTGTGGGACAGGGAAGCTTTCTTT.

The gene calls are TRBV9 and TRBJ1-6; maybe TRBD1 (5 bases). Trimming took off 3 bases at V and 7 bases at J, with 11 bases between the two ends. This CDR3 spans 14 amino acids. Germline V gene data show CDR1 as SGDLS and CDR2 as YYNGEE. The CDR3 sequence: CASSDTYRNSPLHF. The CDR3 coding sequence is TGTGCCAGCAGCGACACCTACAGGAATTCACCCCTCCACTTT.

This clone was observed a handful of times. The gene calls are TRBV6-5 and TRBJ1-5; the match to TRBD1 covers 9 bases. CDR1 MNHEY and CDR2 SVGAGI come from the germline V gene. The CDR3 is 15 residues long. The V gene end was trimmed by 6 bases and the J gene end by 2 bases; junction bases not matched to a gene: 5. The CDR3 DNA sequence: TGTGCCAGCAGAGGGACAGGGAAGGGCAATCAGCCCCAGCATTTT. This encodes CASRGTGKGNQPQHF.